Here is one T cell receptor beta chain with its context. These data come from a study of blood T cell repertoires in COVID-19. Assay: immunoSEQ multiplex PCR; the TCRdb copy retains only in-frame clones and omits some. The data hold 150,000 to 200,000 clones, with approximately 85% observed a single time. Germline V gene data show CDR1 as ENHRY and CDR2 as SYGVKD. Between the trimmed V and J ends, which lost 6 bases and 1 base, there was a span of 15 bases. The CDR3 covers 15 residues. This clonotype originated in a woman younger than 30 who had recovered from COVID-19. Material for sequencing was PBMCs or T cells enriched from blood (not recorded which). This chain connects TRBV10-3 to TRBJ1-1; weak D call: TRBD1 (5 bases). In nucleotides, the CDR3 is TGTGCCATCAGAGTGATCGGGGGACCGAACACTGAAGCTTTCTTT. Protein: CAIRVIGGPNTEAFF.